These 2 T cell receptor beta chains originate from one sample sequenced in a study of CXCR3-negative and CXCR3-positive naive CD8 T cells. Study observations and caveats: TRB CDR3 hydrophobicity was greater in CXCR3-positive naive cells than in CXCR3-negative naive cells.

These TCRs are of unknown antigen specificity. The TRB libraries of cDNA were built by UMI-labeled 5' RACE. Each CDR3 protein gets one entry in TCRdb, which reprocessed the 5' RACE reads and gives no DNA. The sample table includes thousands of distinct CDR3 sequences. The specimen sequenced was naive CXCR3+ CD8+ T cells from blood. Subset meaning: CD45RO-CCR7+CD27+CD95- naive CD8+ T cells expressing CXCR3 (TNR3+). The receptors were gathered from a human donor in good health. Some clones in this sample may be carry-over from other donors' samples.

This clonotype is labeled medium-sized based on frequency. This rearrangement joins TRBV28 to TRBJ1-4; lacking DNA, the TRBD1 call made by TCRdb goes unchecked. There are 16 residues in the CDR3. Germline values: CDR1 MDHEN, CDR2 SYDVKM. CDR3 residues: CASSSYRETTNEKLFF.

The chain carries TRBV11-2 and TRBJ2-3; TCRdb's D gene call, TRBD2, goes unchecked for lack of DNA. The CDR3 length is 18 residues. The germline CDR1 and CDR2 sequences are SGHAT and FQNNGV. The CDR3 protein is CASSSSSGGRVSTDTQYF.